What follows describes a single TCR beta chain. Its binding antigen is unknown. Base-call qualities are not available, and no considerably larger clone is one nucleotide away. The CDR3, cysteine through phenylalanine, is 15 amino acids long. Only CDR3 DNA is held: 45 bases, read in frame from base 1. CDR1 and CDR2 were assigned from the germline V gene as SGHTA and FQGNSA. V loses 1 base, J loses 4 bases, and the germline ends lie 13 bases apart. Libraries were made using the immunoSEQ multiplex PCR assay. A mixture of 60 forward primers for TCR Vbeta segments and 13 reverse primers for TCR Jbeta segments was used in the multiplex PCR. A multiplex PCR assay on genomic DNA amplified the CDR3 region of rearranged TCR beta genes. The amplified TCR beta libraries were sequenced on the Illumina HiSeq System as 87-base-pair reads. Under the source paper's analysis protocol: A later analysis counted approximately 74 million unique TCR beta chains across the 666 repertoires, and around 12 million of these chains were shared by at least two donors. Raw reads were error-corrected and collapsed into unique sequences with a nearest-neighbor algorithm that merged closely related sequences to remove PCR and sequencing errors. Alignment of CDR3 sequences to IMGT reference sequences was used to assign V, D and J gene segments. Each retained sequence needed at least a six-nucleotide match to both a V gene segment and a J gene segment. A rearrangement counted as productive if the CDR3 had no stop codons and remained in frame with V and J, and every other rearrangement counted as non-productive. Following IMGT convention, CDR3 was defined as the stretch from the second conserved V-encoded cysteine up to the conserved J-encoded phenylalanine. The earlier analysis of some 600 of the donors excluded sequences that lacked an unambiguous match to a single V gene segment. In an earlier analysis of about 590 of the donors, a V segment was called functional when productive rearrangements were above 56.7%, and segregating when the standard deviation between donors exceeded 5%. A statistical classification framework was built for diagnosing cytomegalovirus status from the catalog of TCR beta chain sequences. In a later analysis, V and J genes were assigned by comparing TCR nucleotide sequences against IMGT/GENE-DB human TR gene sequences. The TCRdist pipeline was used in a later analysis to assign CDR3 sequences and most-parsimonious VDJ recombination scenarios. A later analysis defined each TCR beta chain by its CDR3 amino acid sequence plus V-gene family, and excluded reads lacking a unique V-gene family. In a later analysis, a few hundred highly shared, low-generation-probability nucleotide sequences were removed to address suspected cross-contamination and a sequencing artifact. In a later analysis, a clonal expansion index for each public chain was calculated from normalized within-repertoire ranks of inferred template counts. A later analysis computed generation probabilities with a VDJ recombination model fitted to out-of-frame rearrangements, and checked the results against IGoR. Hypergeometric tests were used in a later analysis to score TCR-TCR, TCR-HLA and TCR-CMV co-occurrence, with a repertoire-size bias correction applied to the TCR pairs. False discovery rates were estimated in a later analysis by permuting HLA or CMV assignments 20 times. In a later analysis, co-occurring TCRs were grouped with DBSCAN, and TCRdist sequence similarity was added when clustering was performed within HLA-allele-positive subsets. For co-occurrence clustering, repertoires with fewer than 30,000 or more than 120,000 public chains were excluded, along with roughly 5 repertoires with anomalous nucleotide sharing. What TCRdb holds here is the immuneACCESS table cut down to in-frame rearrangements. Part of the clones is not present; checked against another copy, under half of the missing clones reflect an unresolved V gene, and the others are unexplained. The V and J calls and clone size come from that table; D and trimming were worked out from the DNA. This sample holds about 210,000 clones; around 75% were observed only once. The ten largest account for approximately 0.39% of the sample.

The entry originates in a study of cytomegalovirus exposure and HLA in healthy donors (dated by TCRdb to about 2017). With respect to the entire study: In an earlier analysis of some 550 of the donors, approximately 300 Gb of sequence data and some 100 million unique TCR beta sequences from some 170 million T cells were reported. An early release covering roughly 600 HLA-typed donors comprised roughly 300 gigabases of sequencing data and around 80 million unique TCR sequences. The genetic ancestry cluster associated with self-reported Caucasian donors included around 76% of the roughly 390 genotyped donors. The study aimed to test whether cataloging public T cell receptors could reveal signatures of past pathogen exposure. The T cell repertoires of under 700 subjects were profiled by immunosequencing and related to cytomegalovirus serostatus. In addition to the first cohort of 666 subjects, a separate validation cohort of 100 to 150 different subjects was used. High-throughput TCR immunosequencing, statistical association of individual TCRs with disease status, and machine learning were combined to predict cytomegalovirus infection status. A later analysis re-analyzed previously published TCR beta repertoires from 650 to 800 donors and added high-resolution HLA genotyping to study TCR occurrence patterns. In the later analysis, no new phenotypic data were used to find candidate immune exposures; instead, reliance was placed on TCR beta sequences and their occurrence across donors. In an earlier analysis of a few hundred of the donors, high-throughput TCR beta sequencing was used to judge whether each TCR beta V gene segment behaved as functional or pseudogenic. Donor age, sex, ethnicity and CMV serostatus were collected together with the repertoire data. In a later genetic analysis, genome-wide SNP genotypes for about three fifths of the roughly 670 donors were used, and that subset was treated as a discovery cohort. All discovery cohort repertoires had been generated on a single sequencing platform. HLA typing covered class I and class II loci at four-digit resolution. Typing coverage differed by locus: A, B, C, DRB1 and DQB1 were typed in about 629-630 donors, DQA1 in approximately 520, DPA1 in some 570, and DPB1 in approximately 450. Roughly 5 DR-DQ haplotypes were handled as single units for association and clustering, since linkage in the cohort was strong. Among around 400 genotyped donors of the cohort, an average of around 240,000 unique TCR beta nucleotide sequences was sequenced per donor, of which roughly 17% were non-productive. The investigation overall reported the following: A cluster of highly shared sequence variants was judged likely to represent a technical artifact of the sequencing pipeline. At a false discovery rate of 0.05, a later analysis linked under 20,000 TCR beta sequences to specific HLA alleles. A further reported finding was that TCR beta sequences accurately predicted the HLA-A and HLA-B alleles for most subjects in the first cohort. While some public TCRs were present in many individuals, most TCR sequences turned up only very rarely across donors. The authors suggested that the approach could potentially be generalized to other disease states and immunological phenotypes. When HLA alleles, especially DR and DQ, strongly co-occurred, TCR associations were difficult to assign to individual alleles. Because counts were too low, more than 15 rarely observed V segments, including chromosome 9 orphons, were left out of the earlier analysis of some 640 of the donors. A later genetic analysis associated a missense DCLRE1C variant with V-gene and J-gene trimming of TCR beta chains, and an independent cohort replicated the association. Immune exposure information for the cohort was limited to CMV serostatus. The 87-base-pair reads could not distinguish some IMGT-functional V segments, including TRBV6-2 and TRBV6-3, so those segments were excluded. Correlated functional status among segregating V segments might be attributable to linkage disequilibrium, but an unknown experimental factor could not be ruled out. In this cohort, only TCR beta chains were sequenced, and detectable features were limited by the absence of alpha or paired-chain data. Most CMV-associated TCR beta chains appeared to be HLA-restricted in a later analysis, and the HLA associations seemed to be driven largely by CMV exposure. A few of the identified cytomegalovirus-associated TCR beta chains were confirmed in vitro to be specific for cytomegalovirus antigens. In an earlier analysis of fewer than 750 of the donors, most TCR beta V segments were observed in productive rearrangements about 90% or about 30% of the time, broadly matching IMGT annotations. Several of the top co-occurrence clusters appeared to be linked to parvovirus B19, influenza, CMV and Epstein-Barr virus, according to a later analysis. Because HLA typing was missing for some donors at each locus, association tests included only the typed subset. In a later analysis, the rate of TCR association differed among HLA loci, with DRB1 alleles having the most associated TCRs and HLA-C alleles having the fewest. The study gave a list of around 170 TCR beta chains associated with cytomegalovirus. A later analysis found that HLA-associated TCR beta chains were more clonally expanded and had lower generation probabilities than equally common non-associated chains. A later genetic analysis reported fewer N-insertions in productive TCRs among donors in an Asian-associated ancestry cluster than the approximately 700-donor mean. The classifier was reported to diagnose cytomegalovirus status with high specificity and sensitivity in both the original cohort and the validation cohort. Sequencing depth was assumed to be roughly uniform across donors in the presence/absence analyses, though that assumption may not hold.

In total, around 600 healthy bone marrow donors made up the cohort. All cohort members were sampled while nominally healthy, although unrecorded immune exposures were likely present. The donor tested CMV seropositive, placing the donor among the approximately 290 seropositive members of the cohort. Every donor gave a peripheral blood sample, and the peripheral blood mononuclear cells from that sample were used for TCR beta sequencing. The Qiagen DNeasy Blood Extraction Kit was used to extract genomic DNA from the blood cell samples. The sample comprised PBMCs. The V gene is TRBV7-2 and the J gene is TRBJ1-2; the D gene is unclear. This TCR came from a male donor in good health and CMV-seropositive. The CDR3 here reads CASSLVRQAGYGYTF. Here is the DNA: TGTGCCAGCAGCTTAGTCAGGCAAGCGGGCTATGGCTACACCTTC.